The clone carrying this T cell receptor (beta chain) was observed at least ten times. Its antigen is currently unknown. The record originates from a study of human T cells and chemical hapten exposure. Study as a whole: Patch tests of 0.01% DPC on the upper back were read at 6 days. Patients, chiefly female, had alopecia areata, totalis or universalis.

Study outcomes and limitations: Sensitizing to DPC left TCRs with a frequency above 1 in 1000 unaltered.

Germline values: CDR1 SNHLY, CDR2 FYNNEI. Trimming pared 5 bases from V and 5 bases from J, leaving 7 bases between. The CDR3 length is 13 residues. TCRdb processed the RACE reads anew with MiXCR; each CDR3 protein has one entry. This sample has more than 250,000 distinct CDR3 sequences; 7.5% to 9% occur once, and the top ten carry 2% to 3%. Time point indicated: pre-sensitization, week 0. Treatment described: therapeutic diphenylcyclopropenone sensitization with weekly scalp DPC. This sequence joins TRBV2 and TRBJ1-6, with D unclear. This receptor was obtained from a woman in her thirties or forties with alopecia areata. Some clones in this sample may be carry-over from other donors' samples. Sequences were derived from whole blood, sampled in connection with sensitization to the hapten diphenylcyclopropenone (DPC). CDR3: CASSTENNSPLHF. The CDR3 DNA reads TGTGCCAGCAGTACAGAAAATAATTCACCCCTCCACTTT.